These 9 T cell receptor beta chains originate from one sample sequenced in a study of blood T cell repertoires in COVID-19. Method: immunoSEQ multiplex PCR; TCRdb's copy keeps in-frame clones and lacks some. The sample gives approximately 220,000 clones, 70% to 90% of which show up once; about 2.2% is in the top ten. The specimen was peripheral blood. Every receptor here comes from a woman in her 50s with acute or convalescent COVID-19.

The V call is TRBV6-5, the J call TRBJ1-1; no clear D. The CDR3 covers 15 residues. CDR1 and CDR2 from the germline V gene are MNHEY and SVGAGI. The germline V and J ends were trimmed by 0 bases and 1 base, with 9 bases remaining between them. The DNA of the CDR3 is TGTGCCAGCAGTTACTCGGGCAGCACGAACACTGAAGCTTTCTTT. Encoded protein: CASSYSGSTNTEAFF.

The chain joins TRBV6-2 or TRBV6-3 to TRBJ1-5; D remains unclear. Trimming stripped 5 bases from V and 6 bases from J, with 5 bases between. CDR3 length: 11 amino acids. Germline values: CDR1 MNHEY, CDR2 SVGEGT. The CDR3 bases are TGTGCCAGCAGTGAGGGTCAGCCCCAGCATTTT. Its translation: CASSEGQPQHF.

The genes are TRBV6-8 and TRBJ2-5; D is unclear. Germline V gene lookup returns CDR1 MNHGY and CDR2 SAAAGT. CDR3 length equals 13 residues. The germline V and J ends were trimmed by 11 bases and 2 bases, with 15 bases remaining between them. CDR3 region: CASSRVLQETQYF. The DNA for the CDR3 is TGTGCCTCATCCCGGGTCCTACAAGAGACCCAGTACTTC.

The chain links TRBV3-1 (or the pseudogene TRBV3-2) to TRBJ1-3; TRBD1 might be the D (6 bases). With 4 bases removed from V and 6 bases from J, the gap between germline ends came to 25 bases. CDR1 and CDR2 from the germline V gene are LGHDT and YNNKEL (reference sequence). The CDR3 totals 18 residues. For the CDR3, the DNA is TGTGCCAGCAGCCCTCCATTCCTCAGGGACATGCCACAAAACACCATATATTTT. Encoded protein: CASSPPFLRDMPQNTIYF.

The chain's CDR3 is CASSRDNSNTGELFF. The DNA of the CDR3 is TGTGCCAGCAGCCGAGACAATTCGAACACCGGGGAGCTGTTTTTT. The rearrangement joins TRBV7-3 to TRBJ2-2, with no clear D. The CDR3 has 15 residues. Germline CDR1 SGHTA, CDR2 FQGTGA. V dropped 5 bases and J dropped 0 bases, with 10 bases sitting between them. The whole variable domain, remainder taken from reference TRBV7-3 and TRBJ2-2, is GAGVSQTPSNKVTEKGKYVELRCDPISGHTALYWYRQSLGQGPEFLIYFQGTGAADDSGLPNDRFFAVRPEGSVSTLKIQRTERGDSAVYLCASSRDNSNTGELFFGEGSRLTVL.

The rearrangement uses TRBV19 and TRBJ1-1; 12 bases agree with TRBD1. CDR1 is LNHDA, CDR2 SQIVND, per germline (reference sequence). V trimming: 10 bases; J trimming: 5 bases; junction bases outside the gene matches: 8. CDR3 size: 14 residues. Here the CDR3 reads CATRDRGPGTEAFF. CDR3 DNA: TGTGCCACCCGGGACAGGGGGCCGGGGACTGAAGCTTTCTTT. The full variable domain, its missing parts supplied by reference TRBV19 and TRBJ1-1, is DGGITQSPKYLFRKEGQNVTLSCEQNLNHDAMYWYRQDPGQGLRLIYYSQIVNDFQKGDIAEGYSVSREKKESFPLTVTSAQKNPTAFYLCATRDRGPGTEAFFGQGTRLTVV.

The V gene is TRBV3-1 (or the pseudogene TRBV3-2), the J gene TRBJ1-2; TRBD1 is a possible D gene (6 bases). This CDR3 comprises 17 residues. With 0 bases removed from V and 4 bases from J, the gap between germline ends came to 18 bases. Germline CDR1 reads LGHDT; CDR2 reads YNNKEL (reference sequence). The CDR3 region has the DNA TGTGCCAGCAGCCAAGACCAGGGGATCTTTGCGAGCTATGGCTACACCTTC. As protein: CASSQDQGIFASYGYTF.

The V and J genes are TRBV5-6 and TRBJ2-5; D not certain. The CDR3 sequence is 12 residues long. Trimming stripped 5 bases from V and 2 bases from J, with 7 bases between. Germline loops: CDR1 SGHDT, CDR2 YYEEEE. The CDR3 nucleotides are TGTGCCAGCAGGAGGCAGCAAGAGACCCAGTACTTC. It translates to CASRRQQETQYF.

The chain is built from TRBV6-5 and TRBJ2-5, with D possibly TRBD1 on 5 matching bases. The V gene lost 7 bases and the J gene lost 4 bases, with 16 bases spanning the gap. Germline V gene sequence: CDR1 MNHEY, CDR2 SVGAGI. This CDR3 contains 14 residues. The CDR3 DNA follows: TGTGCCAGCATTTCCCCAGGGCTTTTAGAGACCCAGTACTTC. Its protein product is CASISPGLLETQYF.